This note documents a single TCR beta chain sequence. Its antigen is currently unknown. The CDR3 runs to 15 residues. V lost 3 bases, J lost 6 bases, and 16 bases lay in between. Germline lookup yields CDR1 SGHDN and CDR2 FVKESK. Expressed TCRB transcripts were sequenced after all isolated RNA was converted to cDNA. Generated by immunoSEQ multiplex PCR, the TCRdb table keeps only in-frame clones and is missing some. This table holds about 150,000 clones, 8.5% to 10% found once. Each donor gave one heparinised blood draw averaging roughly 100 mL. CD4+ naive, central memory, regulatory and stem cell-like memory cells were sorted via CD45RO/CCR7/CD25/CD127/CD95/CD27. The record originates from a study of beta chain features in type 1 diabetes. The study's findings and limits: Naive, central memory and Treg TCRB repertoires seemed to resemble each other more closely in patients than they did in healthy donors. Type 1 diabetes patients had TCRB CDR3s that were shorter (moderately but significantly so) in all four CD4+ subsets. Insertions at VDJ junctions were less frequent in type 1 diabetes patients. These patients also deleted more nucleotides at the same junctions.

The genes are TRBV14 and TRBJ2-3; tentatively, D is TRBD2 (6 bases). This sequence was found in a woman aged 25-40 years with type 1 diabetes. The specimen sequenced was central memory CD4+ T cells from blood. The CDR3 protein is CASSQTGVTADTQYF. The DNA of the CDR3 is TGTGCCAGCAGCCAGACGGGGGTGACGGCGGATACGCAGTATTTT.